The 31 T cell receptor beta chains given below trace back to one sample, sequenced in a study of PD-1 blockade in mismatch repair-deficient tumors. Profiled with immunoSEQ multiplex PCR; TCRdb holds only in-frame clones, not every one. Of around 52,000 clones listed, 65% to 85% are singletons. Sequences were derived from peripheral blood, sampled approximately 18 weeks after starting pembrolizumab. The receptors originated from an adult with mismatch repair-deficient cancer.

The V and J genes are TRBV5-4 and TRBJ2-1; tentatively, D is TRBD2 (6 bases). From germline, CDR1 is SGHNT and CDR2 YYREEE (reference sequence). The CDR3 totals 15 residues. V lost 4 bases and J 0 bases, leaving 11 bases between the germline ends. The CDR3 loop reads CASSNGSSSYNEQFF. The CDR3, as DNA: TGTGCCAGCAGCAACGGGAGCAGCTCCTACAATGAGCAGTTCTTC.

The V call is TRBV28, the J call TRBJ1-4, with a tentative D call TRBD1 (5 bases). Germline CDR1 is MDHEN and CDR2 is SYDVKM. CDR3 length: 13 residues. Trimming pared 11 bases from V and 8 bases from J, leaving 18 bases between. The CDR3, as DNA: TGTGCCGCCGCGGGGCGTTCGACGGAAAAACTGTTTTTT. It translates to CAAAGRSTEKLFF.

This clone occurred once. The CDR3 is CASSPRPSGRAGETQYF. CDR3 DNA: TGTGCCAGCAGCCCGCGACCTAGCGGGAGGGCCGGAGAGACCCAGTACTTC. V is TRBV5-4 and J is TRBJ2-5, with 12 nucleotides matching TRBD2. After removal of 4 bases from V and 4 bases from J, the junction contained 11 bases not matched to a gene. Germline lookup yields CDR1 SGHNT and CDR2 YYREEE (reference sequence). The CDR3 spans 17 residues. Full variable domain (outside the CDR3, taken from reference TRBV5-4 and TRBJ2-5): ETGVTQSPTHLIKTRGQQVTLRCSSQSGHNTVSWYQQALGQGPQFIFQYYREEENGRGNFPPRFSGLQFPNYSSELNVNALELDDSALYLCASSPRPSGRAGETQYFGPGTRLLVL.

This clone appeared once. This chain joins TRBV30 and TRBJ1-1; tentative D call: TRBD1 (5 bases). The CDR3 has 15 residues. CDR1 GTSNPN and CDR2 SVGIG come from the germline V gene (reference sequence). V was cut by 3 bases and J by 2 bases, with 16 bases left in between. CDR3 bases: TGTGCCTGGAGCCCCGGGGGAAGGCGAAACACTGAAGCTTTCTTT. This sequence encodes CAWSPGGRRNTEAFF.

The chain links TRBV6-6 to TRBJ2-7; possibly TRBD2 for D (6 bases). The CDR3 runs to 13 residues. The V gene lost 7 bases and the J gene lost 3 bases, with 13 bases spanning the gap. CDR1 is MNHNY and CDR2 is SVGAGI in the germline V gene (reference sequence). CDR3 sequence: CASTRGGIYEQYF. In DNA form, the CDR3 reads TGTGCCAGCACAAGGGGAGGAATCTACGAGCAGTACTTC.

The chain carries TRBV7-2 and TRBJ2-5, with D perhaps matching TRBD1 or TRBD2 (5 bases each). This CDR3 region has 15 residues. V was cut by 1 base and J by 5 bases, with 14 bases left in between. Per germline, CDR1 SGHTA and CDR2 FQGNSA. DNA for the CDR3: TGTGCCAGCAGCTTAGGGCAGGGAGTTGTGGAGACCCAGTACTTC. The encoded protein is CASSLGQGVVETQYF.

The chain recombines TRBV28 with TRBJ1-2, with D possibly matching TRBD1 (6 bases). V shed 5 bases and J shed 7 bases, with 20 bases lying between them. The CDR3 runs 15 residues. Germline values: CDR1 MDHEN, CDR2 SYDVKM. The CDR3 DNA sequence: TGTGCCAGCAGTCCCACCTGGGGGACATCTCTTGGCTACACCTTC. Translation gives CASSPTWGTSLGYTF.

This chain uses TRBV29-1 with TRBJ2-7, with D perhaps matching TRBD1 (6 bases). Germline V CDR1 and CDR2: SQVTM, ANQGSEA. The CDR3 is 14 residues long. V was trimmed by 0 bases and J by 2 bases, leaving 11 bases between them. The CDR3 reads CSVEDPGVPYEQYF. DNA for the CDR3: TGCAGCGTTGAAGATCCAGGGGTCCCCTACGAGCAGTACTTC.

The CDR3 loop reads CASSVSSGNTDTQYF. CDR3 bases: TGTGCCAGCAGCGTATCATCGGGGAACACAGATACGCAGTATTTT. The chain joins TRBV9 to TRBJ2-3; possibly TRBD2 for D (5 bases). The CDR3 consists of 15 residues. Per germline, CDR1 SGDLS and CDR2 YYNGEE. V was pared by 1 base and J by 2 bases, with 11 bases between.

This clone was observed a handful of times. This chain connects TRBV27 to TRBJ2-1; unclear D gene. Germline CDR1 is MNHEY and CDR2 is SMNVEV (reference sequence). V was cut by 3 bases and J by 6 bases, with 15 bases left in between. CDR3 length: 15 amino acids. The CDR3 spells CASSFGFIGFNEQFF. The CDR3 DNA is TGTGCCAGCAGTTTCGGTTTCATTGGGTTCAATGAGCAGTTCTTC.

The chain couples TRBV5-1 to TRBJ1-2; a possible D gene is TRBD1 (5 bases). The CDR3 has 14 amino acids. The ends were cut back, 0 bases at V and 4 bases at J, with 10 bases in the middle. The germline V gene encodes CDR1 SGHRS and CDR2 YFSETQ. The CDR3 here is CASSLGWGLYGYTF. The CDR3 region has the DNA TGCGCCAGCAGCTTGGGTTGGGGACTCTATGGCTACACCTTC.

The DNA for the CDR3 is TGTGCCACCGCAAGACCTGCCGGGGAGCTGTTTTTT. Translated, it gives CATARPAGELFF. V is TRBV19 and J is TRBJ2-2, with D unresolved. The germline CDR1 and CDR2 sequences are LNHDA and SQIVND (reference sequence). The length of the CDR3 is 12 residues. The V and J ends lost 10 bases and 6 bases respectively, with 12 bases between them.

The chain couples TRBV21-1 to TRBJ1-2. TRBV21-1 is a known pseudogene. The CDR3 is 14 amino acids. CDR3 coding DNA: TGTGCCAGCAGCAAAGGGGCCGGGGCCGGCGGCTACACCTTC. This gives the protein CASSKGAGAGGYTF.

This chain links TRBV9 with TRBJ2-5; D is possibly TRBD1 (5 bases). Germline CDR1 is SGDLS and CDR2 is YYNGEE. Trimming removed 4 bases at V and 4 bases at J, with 11 bases between. The CDR3 is 13 amino acids. The CDR3 sequence: CASSPAGRETQYF. The CDR3 DNA reads TGTGCCAGCAGCCCCGCAGGGCGAGAGACCCAGTACTTC.

The gene calls are TRBV7-9 and TRBJ2-2; D unresolved. The CDR3 sequence is 14 residues long. Germline-derived CDR1 and CDR2 are SEHNR and FQNEAQ (reference sequence). V lost 6 bases and J 5 bases, leaving 13 bases between the germline ends. The CDR3: CASSRAKETGELFF. The CDR3 coding sequence is TGTGCCAGCAGTCGCGCCAAGGAGACCGGGGAGCTGTTTTTT. The variable domain in full, completed from reference TRBV7-9 and TRBJ2-2, reads DTGVSQNPRHKITKRGQNVTFRCDPISEHNRLYWYRQTLGQGPEFLTYFQNEAQLEKSRLLSDRFSAERPKGSFSTLEIQRTEQGDSAMYLCASSRAKETGELFFGEGSRLTVL.

V is TRBV2 and J is TRBJ1-1; D might be TRBD1 (5 bases). CDR3 length: 14 residues. V gave up 4 bases and J gave up 5 bases, with 14 bases separating them. Germline V gene lookup returns CDR1 SNHLY and CDR2 FYNNEI. CDR3 nucleotide sequence: TGTGCCAGCAGTGCAAGGGGTTGGGAAACTGAAGCTTTCTTT. Its protein is CASSARGWETEAFF.

The chain couples TRBV19 to TRBJ1-2; 8 bases fit TRBD1. Germline V gene sequence: CDR1 LNHDA, CDR2 SQIVND (reference sequence). Trimming at V came to 3 bases and at J to 5 bases, leaving 5 bases not matched to a gene. The CDR3 consists of 14 residues. The chain's CDR3 is CASSIQGALYGYTF. The CDR3 DNA follows: TGTGCCAGTAGTATCCAGGGGGCGCTGTATGGCTACACCTTC. Drawing the rest from reference TRBV19 and TRBJ1-2, the complete variable domain is DGGITQSPKYLFRKEGQNVTLSCEQNLNHDAMYWYRQDPGQGLRLIYYSQIVNDFQKGDIAEGYSVSREKKESFPLTVTSAQKNPTAFYLCASSIQGALYGYTFGSGTRLTVV.

The CDR3 loop is CASSGGSNNEQFF. DNA of the CDR3: TGTGCCAGCAGCGGGGGGTCAAACAATGAGCAGTTCTTC. This rearrangement joins TRBV7-2 to TRBJ2-1; TRBD2 is a possible D gene (6 bases). The CDR3 contains 13 residues. Germline lookup yields CDR1 SGHTA and CDR2 FQGNSA. V lost 5 bases, J lost 5 bases, and 10 bases lay in between.

This clone was observed a few times. The CDR3 reads CASSAEKGASYTF. The DNA of the CDR3 is TGCGCCAGCAGTGCCGAGAAGGGGGCAAGCTACACCTTC. The genes are TRBV10-1 and TRBJ1-2, with 7 nucleotides matching TRBD1. V trimming: 4 bases; J trimming: 9 bases; junction bases outside the gene matches: 8. The CDR3 sequence is 13 residues long. Germline V lookup: CDR1 WNHNN, CDR2 SYGVQD (reference sequence).

The chain employs TRBV5-4 and TRBJ2-7; perhaps D is TRBD1 or TRBD2 (5 bases each). Germline CDR1 is SGHNT and CDR2 is YYREEE (reference sequence). Trimming stripped 1 base from V and 7 bases from J, with 12 bases between. The CDR3 loop spans 13 amino acids. The CDR3 nucleotides are TGTGCCAGCAGCTTGTTGGGACGAAGGGAGCAGTACTTC. Residues: CASSLLGRREQYF.

Here the CDR3 DNA reads TGCGCCAGCAGCTTCAGAACAGGCGAAAACATTCAGTACTTC. It is translated as CASSFRTGENIQYF. The V gene is TRBV5-1, the J gene TRBJ2-4, with D tentatively TRBD1 (5 bases). Trimming cost V 2 bases and J 5 bases, with 11 bases left between them. Per the germline V gene, CDR1 is SGHRS and CDR2 is YFSETQ. This CDR3 is built from 14 residues. Supplemented by reference TRBV5-1 and TRBJ2-4, the full variable domain reads KAGVTQTPRYLIKTRGQQVTLSCSPISGHRSVSWYQQTPGQGLQFLFEYFSETQRNKGNFPGRFSGRQFSNSRSEMNVSTLELGDSALYLCASSFRTGENIQYFGAGTRLSVL.

This sequence joins TRBV29-1 and TRBJ2-5, with 10 bases fitting TRBD2. V gave up 7 bases and J gave up 3 bases; unmatched junction bases: 5. Germline V gene sequence: CDR1 SQVTM, CDR2 ANQGSEA. This CDR3 has 13 amino acids. CDR3 region: CSAYTSGKETQYF. The CDR3 DNA is TGCAGCGCTTACACTAGCGGGAAAGAGACCCAGTACTTC.

The chain recombines TRBV6-5 with TRBJ2-7; TRBD1 aligns across 7 bases. V lost 8 bases, J lost 3 bases, and 10 bases stayed unmatched. The CDR3 sequence is 14 residues long. Germline loops: CDR1 MNHEY, CDR2 SVGAGI. DNA of the CDR3: TGTGCCAGCTCCTCGCCGGGACAGAACTACGAGCAGTACTTC. Protein product: CASSSPGQNYEQYF.

The CDR3 protein is CASSLKGAVYGYTF. The CDR3 DNA reads TGTGCCAGCAGTTTAAAGGGAGCAGTCTATGGCTACACCTTC. The chain is built from TRBV28 and TRBJ1-2, with no clear D. Germline assignment: CDR1 MDHEN and CDR2 SYDVKM. This CDR3 has 14 residues. Trimming shortened V by 2 bases and J by 4 bases, and 11 bases separated the two germline ends.

This chain links TRBV5-5 with TRBJ2-1; unclear D gene. Trimming left V 0 bases short and J 6 bases short, with 1 base between. This CDR3 has 11 amino acids. Germline V gives CDR1 SGHKS, CDR2 YYEKEE (reference sequence). CDR3 DNA: TGTGCCAGCAGCTTGGGCAATGAGCAGTTCTTC. Translated: CASSLGNEQFF.

The chain recombines TRBV18 with TRBJ1-3; D remains unclear. The ends were cut back, 3 bases at V and 3 bases at J, with 6 bases in the middle. The germline V gene has CDR1 KGHSH and CDR2 LQKENI. There are 13 residues in the CDR3. The CDR3 nucleotides read TGTGCCAGCTCACCGCAGCGTGGAAACACCATATATTTT. It yields the protein CASSPQRGNTIYF.

V is TRBV7-9 and J is TRBJ2-2; 7 bases are shared with TRBD2. The V gene's germline CDR1 is SEHNR and CDR2 FQNEAQ (reference sequence). The CDR3 totals 13 residues. Germline trimming cut 4 bases from V and 6 bases from J; bases unmatched to any gene: 2. This chain's CDR3 is CASSSGGAGELFF. CDR3 bases: TGTGCCAGCAGCTCGGGAGGCGCCGGGGAGCTGTTTTTT. The variable domain in full, completed from reference TRBV7-9 and TRBJ2-2, reads DTGVSQNPRHKITKRGQNVTFRCDPISEHNRLYWYRQTLGQGPEFLTYFQNEAQLEKSRLLSDRFSAERPKGSFSTLEIQRTEQGDSAMYLCASSSGGAGELFFGEGSRLTVL.

V is TRBV9 and J is TRBJ1-4; a possible D gene is TRBD1 (5 bases). Trimming shortened V by 0 bases and J by 0 bases, and 12 bases separated the two germline ends. Germline CDR1 is SGDLS and CDR2 is YYNGEE. This CDR3 contains 17 residues. The CDR3, as DNA: TGTGCCAGCAGCGTAGAAGGCAGGGTAGCAACTAATGAAAAACTGTTTTTT. Protein product: CASSVEGRVATNEKLFF.

The chain has TRBV7-2 and TRBJ2-7; 12 nucleotides agree with TRBD2. J was trimmed by 5 bases and V by 0 bases; bases with no gene match: 5. The CDR3 is 16 amino acids. Looked up from germline, CDR1 is SGHTA and CDR2 is FQGNSA. CDR3 coding DNA: TGTGCCAGCAGCTTAGCCCGGACTAGCGGGGTTAACGAGCAGTACTTC. As protein: CASSLARTSGVNEQYF.

The chain uses TRBV11-1 and TRBJ2-5; TRBD2 matches at 9 bases. The CDR3 spans 17 residues. V lost 5 bases to trimming and J lost 2 bases; unmatched junction nucleotides: 12. The V gene's germline CDR1 is SGHAT and CDR2 FQDESV (reference sequence). CDR3 amino acids: CASSRNPLTSGQETQYF. The CDR3 nucleotides read TGTGCCAGCAGCCGAAACCCGCTGACTAGCGGACAAGAGACCCAGTACTTC.

The chain recombines TRBV11-2 with TRBJ2-5; 7 positions agree with TRBD2. Germline V lookup: CDR1 SGHAT, CDR2 FQNNGV. Trimming at V came to 5 bases and at J to 3 bases, leaving 12 bases not matched to a gene. The CDR3 runs to 16 residues. The CDR3 sequence: CASSGDQAGYEETQYF. CDR3 DNA sequence: TGTGCCAGCAGCGGAGACCAAGCGGGGTACGAAGAGACCCAGTACTTC.